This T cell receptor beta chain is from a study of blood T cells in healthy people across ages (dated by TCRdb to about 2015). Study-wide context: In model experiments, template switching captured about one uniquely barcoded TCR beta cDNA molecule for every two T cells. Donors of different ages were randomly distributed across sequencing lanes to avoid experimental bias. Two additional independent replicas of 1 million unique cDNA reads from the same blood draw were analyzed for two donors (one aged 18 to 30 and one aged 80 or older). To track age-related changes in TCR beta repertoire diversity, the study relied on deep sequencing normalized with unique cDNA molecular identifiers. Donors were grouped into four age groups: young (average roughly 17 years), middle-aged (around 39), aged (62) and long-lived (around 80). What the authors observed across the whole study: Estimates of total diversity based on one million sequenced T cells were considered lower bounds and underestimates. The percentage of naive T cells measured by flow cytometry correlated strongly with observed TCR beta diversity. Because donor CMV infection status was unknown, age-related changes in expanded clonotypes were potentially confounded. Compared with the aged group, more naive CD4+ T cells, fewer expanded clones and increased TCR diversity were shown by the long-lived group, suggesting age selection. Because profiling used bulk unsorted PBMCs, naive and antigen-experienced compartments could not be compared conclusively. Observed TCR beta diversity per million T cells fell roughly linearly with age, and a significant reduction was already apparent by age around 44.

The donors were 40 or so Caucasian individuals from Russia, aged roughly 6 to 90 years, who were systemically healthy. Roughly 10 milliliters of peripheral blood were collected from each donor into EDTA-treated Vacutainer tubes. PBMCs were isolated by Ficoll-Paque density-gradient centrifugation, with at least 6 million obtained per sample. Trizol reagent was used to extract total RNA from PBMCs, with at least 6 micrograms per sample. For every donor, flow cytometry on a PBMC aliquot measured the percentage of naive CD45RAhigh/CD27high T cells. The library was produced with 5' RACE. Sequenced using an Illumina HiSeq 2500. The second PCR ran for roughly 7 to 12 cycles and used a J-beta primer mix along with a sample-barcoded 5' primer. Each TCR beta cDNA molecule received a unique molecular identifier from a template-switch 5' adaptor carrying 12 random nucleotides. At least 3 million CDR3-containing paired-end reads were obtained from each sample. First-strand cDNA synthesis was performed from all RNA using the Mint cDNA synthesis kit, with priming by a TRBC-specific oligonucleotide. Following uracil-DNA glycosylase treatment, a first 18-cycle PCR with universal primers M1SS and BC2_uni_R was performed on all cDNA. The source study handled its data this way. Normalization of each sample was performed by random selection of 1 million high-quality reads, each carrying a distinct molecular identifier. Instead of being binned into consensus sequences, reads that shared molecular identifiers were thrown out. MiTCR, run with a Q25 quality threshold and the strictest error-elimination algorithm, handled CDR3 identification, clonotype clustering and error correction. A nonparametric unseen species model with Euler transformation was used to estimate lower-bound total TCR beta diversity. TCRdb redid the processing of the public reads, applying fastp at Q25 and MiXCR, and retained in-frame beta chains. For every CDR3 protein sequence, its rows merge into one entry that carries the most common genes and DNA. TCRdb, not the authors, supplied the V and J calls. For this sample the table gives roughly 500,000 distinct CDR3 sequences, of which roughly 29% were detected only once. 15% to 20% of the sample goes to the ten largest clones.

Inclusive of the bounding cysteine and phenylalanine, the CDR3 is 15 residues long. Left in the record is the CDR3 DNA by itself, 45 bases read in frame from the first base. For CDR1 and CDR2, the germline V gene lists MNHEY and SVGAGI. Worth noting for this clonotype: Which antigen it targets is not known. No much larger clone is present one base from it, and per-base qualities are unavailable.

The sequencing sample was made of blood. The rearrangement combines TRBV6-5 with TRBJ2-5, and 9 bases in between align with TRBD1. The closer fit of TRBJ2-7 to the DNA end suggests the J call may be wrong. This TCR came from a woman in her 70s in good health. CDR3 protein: CASSYLRTGVNEQYF. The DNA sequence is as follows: TGTGCCAGCAGTTACTTAAGGACAGGGGTAAACGAGCAGTACTTC.